This T cell receptor beta chain was observed in a study of blood T cell repertoires in COVID-19 (TCRdb year 2020). Regarding the research as a whole: Collaborator samples came from the United States, Italy and Spain and covered acute and convalescent phases of COVID-19. Where available, HLA class I and class II types were taken from metadata supplied by the sample provider and were not determined by assay-based typing. Sample metadata almost always included a de-identified subject ID, COVID-19 status, age in years and sex. The dataset comprised deeply sampled blood TCRbeta repertoires from subjects exposed to, actively infected with, or recovered from COVID-19. The samples were drawn from the first 160 participants of the ongoing ImmuneRACE study and from about 1,200 subjects provided by 6 global collaborators. The prospective study material was composed of cDNA or gDNA derived from T cells, B-cell-depleted T cells, or PBMCs. The repertoires were released in a freely available public database intended as a resource for research on the immune response to SARS-CoV-2.

Paper-wide results and their limitations: How much clinical and demographic metadata was included differed by source and by participant, and the metadata was provided uncurated.

The immunoSEQ Assay, a bias-controlled multiplex PCR, was used to amplify TCRbeta CDR3 regions from genomic DNA. The study's processing was this. Nucleated cell counts per sample were estimated from amplification of reference gene primers within the assay. To quantify the absolute abundance of each unique TCRbeta CDR3 rearrangement, sequence reads were collapsed and filtered. For each sample, productive Simpson clonality was calculated as the square root of Simpson's diversity index across productive rearrangements. Not all clones reach the TCRdb copy of this immuneACCESS table, which keeps in-frame sequences only. Checked studies attribute under half of the gap to unresolved V genes and leave the rest unexplained. The V and J calls and clone size were taken over from that table, and D and trimming were inferred from the DNA. For this sample the table gives 65,000 to 85,000 clones, of which over 70% were detected only once. The top ten clonotypes cover about a sixth of the sample.

Per the germline V gene (reference sequence), MNHNY is the CDR1 and SVGAGI is the CDR2. V drops 2 bases and J drops 4 bases, leaving 8 bases in between. From cysteine to phenylalanine, the CDR3 is 13 amino acids long. The retained sequence is limited to the CDR3, 39 bases, with the frame set at the first base. Points on this clone: The antigen it recognizes is unknown. One base away there is no much larger clone; base qualities are not given.

Each collaborating institution followed its own protocols to collect whole blood in K2EDTA tubes. For TCRbeta analysis, collaborator samples were shipped as frozen whole blood, as isolated PBMCs, or as DNA extracted from either sample type. This sequence uses TRBV6-6 and TRBJ1-1, with TRBD1 perhaps the D gene, on 5 matching bases. The sequence was collected from a human donor in a cohort sampled during active COVID-19. The sample taken for sequencing was peripheral blood. Here is the DNA: TGTGCCAGCAGTTACGGGCAGGGCACTGAAGCTTTCTTT. Its protein reads: CASSYGQGTEAFF.